The source of this T cell receptor (beta chain) is a study of technical replicates of blood from a few donors. The repertoire was sequenced with immunoSEQ multiplex PCR; TCRdb's copy has only in-frame clones and lacks some. The table has 70,000 to 90,000 clones, roughly 94% seen once. Sequencing used T cells isolated from PBMCs. This TCR was sampled from a human donor in good health.

CDR3 in DNA: TGTGCCAGCCGCTCCGGGGGGGATAGTATAGACGAGCAGTACTTC. As protein: CASRSGGDSIDEQYF. The V call is TRBV28, the J call TRBJ2-7; 8 bases agree with TRBD2. The junction had 14 bases not matched to a gene; V was cut back by 8 bases and J by 5 bases. The germline V gene has CDR1 MDHEN and CDR2 SYDVKM. This CDR3 has 15 residues.